The clone carrying this T cell receptor (beta chain) was seen ten or more times. Its antigen is currently unknown. The entry originates in a study of T-cell reconstitution after alpha-beta-depleted transplantation in children. Study observations and caveats: The study reportedly traced alpha-beta T cells about two months after transplant to several hundred expanded graft clones.

This CDR3 spans 17 amino acids. In germline, CDR1 is SGHDT, CDR2 YYEEEE. The junction had 13 bases not matched to a gene; V was cut back by 5 bases and J by 5 bases. This sample's TCRbeta library carried unique molecular identifier barcodes. TCRdb re-analysed the PCR reads in MiXCR, keeping a single row per CDR3 protein. Among 500,000 to 650,000 distinct CDR3 sequences listed, over 9.5% were seen once. The V call is TRBV5-6, the J call TRBJ2-1; 10 bases are a match to TRBD2. The source is a female patient younger than 10 who had a stem cell transplant for aplastic anemia, so the T cells may come from the graft donor. This specimen was PBMCs, mostly from graft donor cells, taken 180 days after TCRalphabeta/CD19-depleted stem cell transplant. In nucleotides, the CDR3 is TGTGCCAGCAGTCTTTGGGGGCAAGCGGGAGGGGACAATGAGCAGTTCTTC. Translation: CASSLWGQAGGDNEQFF. Variable domain in full (rest from reference TRBV5-6 and TRBJ2-1): DAGVTQSPTHLIKTRGQQVTLRCSPKSGHDTVSWYQQALGQGPQFIFQYYEEEERQRGNFPDRFSGHQFPNYSSELNVNALLLGDSALYLCASSLWGQAGGDNEQFFGPGTRLTVL.